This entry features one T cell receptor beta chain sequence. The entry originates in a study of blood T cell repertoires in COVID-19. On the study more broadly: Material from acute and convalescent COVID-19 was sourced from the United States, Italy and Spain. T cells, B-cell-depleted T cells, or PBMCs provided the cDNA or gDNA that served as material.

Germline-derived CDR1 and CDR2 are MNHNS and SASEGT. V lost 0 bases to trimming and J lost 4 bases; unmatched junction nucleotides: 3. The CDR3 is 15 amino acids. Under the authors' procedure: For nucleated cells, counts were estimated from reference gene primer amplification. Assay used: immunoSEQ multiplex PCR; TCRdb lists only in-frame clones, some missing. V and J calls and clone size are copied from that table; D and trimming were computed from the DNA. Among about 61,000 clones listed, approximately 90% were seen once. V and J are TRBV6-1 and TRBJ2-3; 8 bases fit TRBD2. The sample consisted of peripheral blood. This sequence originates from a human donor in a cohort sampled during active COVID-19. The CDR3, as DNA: TGTGCCAGCAGTGAAGCATCGCGGGGGGCAGATACGCAGTATTTT. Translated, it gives CASSEASRGADTQYF.